The sequence of this TCR beta chain was determined in a study of blood T cell repertoires in COVID-19. About the study: In each case, the material was cDNA or gDNA derived from T cells, B-cell-depleted T cells, or PBMCs.

The cohort comprised adults aged about 18 to 100 years residing in 20 to 30 US areas. Participants had their cohort set by participant-reported clinical history. The CDR3 is made up of 16 amino acids. Germline CDR1 and CDR2: SGHDT and YYEEEE. V lost 4 bases and J lost 7, with 23 bases in between. Profiled with immunoSEQ multiplex PCR; TCRdb holds only in-frame clones, not every one. The sample holds approximately 130,000 clones, 75% to 90% seen once. The V call is TRBV5-6, the J call TRBJ2-5; D is perhaps TRBD1 (8 bases). The source material was PBMCs or T cells enriched from blood (not recorded which). This clonotype was sampled from a woman in her forties or fifties who had recovered from COVID-19. The CDR3 loop reads CASSTYGQGRGGTQYF. In nucleotides, the CDR3 is TGTGCCAGCAGCACCTACGGACAGGGACGCGGGGGGACCCAGTACTTC. The full variable domain, in which reference TRBV5-6 and TRBJ2-5 provide the parts outside the CDR3, is DAGVTQSPTHLIKTRGQQVTLRCSPKSGHDTVSWYQQALGQGPQFIFQYYEEEERQRGNFPDRFSGHQFPNYSSELNVNALLLGDSALYLCASSTYGQGRGGTQYFGPGTRLLVL.